The 30 T cell receptor beta chains below come from one sample, sequenced in a study of blood T cell repertoires in COVID-19. Repertoires were generated with immunoSEQ multiplex PCR, while TCRdb's copy carries only in-frame clones and drops some. The sample has 95,000 to 150,000 clones; almost 70% are singletons. Sequencing was carried out using peripheral blood. The receptors come from an older woman with acute or convalescent COVID-19.

The CDR3 region is CASSPLQGINEQFF. CDR3 nucleotide sequence: TGTGCCAGCTCACCACTCCAGGGCATCAATGAGCAGTTCTTC. The chain links TRBV18 to TRBJ2-1; possible D gene TRBD1, 5 bases. There are 14 residues in the CDR3. The V gene's germline CDR1 is KGHSH and CDR2 LQKENI. V lost 1 base and J lost 6, with 10 bases in between.

This chain connects TRBV6-5 to TRBJ2-5; D uncertain. This CDR3 contains 15 residues. The V and J ends lost 7 bases and 5 bases respectively, with 20 bases between them. The germline V gene encodes CDR1 MNHEY and CDR2 SVGAGI. CDR3 protein: CASTISLGVSETQYF. The DNA for the CDR3 is TGTGCCAGCACCATTTCCCTTGGAGTGAGTGAGACCCAGTACTTC.

This chain connects TRBV12-1 to TRBJ1-2. TRBV12-1 is an annotated pseudogene. The CDR3 is 18 residues long. For the CDR3, the DNA is TGTGCCAGCAGCCTGAAGCAAAGCGGACGGACGATATACTATGGCTACACCTTC. This translates into CASSLKQSGRTIYYGYTF.

The chain is built from TRBV3-1 (or the pseudogene TRBV3-2) and TRBJ1-3; D unresolved. The CDR3 extends over 16 amino acids. Germline values: CDR1 LGHDT, CDR2 YNNKEL (reference sequence). V dropped 4 bases and J dropped 4 bases, with 17 bases sitting between them. In DNA, the CDR3 is TGTGCCAGCAGCCCCATCTCCGGGAGCGGCGGAAACACCATATATTTT. Its protein is CASSPISGSGGNTIYF.

This chain connects TRBV10-3 to TRBJ2-5; D is possibly TRBD1 (6 bases). With 6 bases removed from V and 3 bases from J, the gap between germline ends came to 11 bases. Germline V gene sequence: CDR1 ENHRY, CDR2 SYGVKD. The CDR3 totals 13 residues. CDR3 protein: CAIRGTGKETQYF. DNA for the CDR3: TGTGCCATCAGAGGAACAGGGAAAGAGACCCAGTACTTC.

V usage is TRBV5-1 and J usage is TRBJ2-7, with a tentative D call TRBD1 (7 bases). This CDR3 has 14 residues. The germline V and J ends were trimmed by 5 bases and 4 bases, with 16 bases remaining between them. CDR1 is SGHRS, CDR2 YFSETQ, per germline. The CDR3 nucleotides are TGCGCCAGCAGGGAGGGGGACAGCCTATACGAGCAGTACTTC. This sequence encodes CASREGDSLYEQYF.

CDR3 coding DNA: TGCAGCGCAACGGGGTATCTGGGAACAGATACGCAGTATTTT. Protein product: CSATGYLGTDTQYF. The chain links TRBV29-1 to TRBJ2-3; a weak D match, TRBD2 (5 bases). Germline values: CDR1 SQVTM, CDR2 ANQGSEA. The V and J ends lost 7 bases and 3 bases respectively, with 17 bases between them. This CDR3 comprises 14 residues.

The gene calls are TRBV10-1 and TRBJ2-4, with D hard to call. V lost 1 base and J 6 bases, leaving 10 bases between the germline ends. CDR1 and CDR2 (germline): WNHNN, SYGVQD (reference sequence). This CDR3 region has 14 residues. In DNA form, the CDR3 reads TGCGCCAGCAGTGAGTTCGGGTCGGGAAACATTCAGTACTTC. Its protein is CASSEFGSGNIQYF.

The V call is TRBV27, the J call TRBJ2-7, with D perhaps matching TRBD1 (5 bases). Trimming left V 8 bases short and J 7 bases short, with 21 bases between. The germline gives CDR1 MNHEY, CDR2 SMNVEV (reference sequence). The length of the CDR3 is 14 residues. The DNA for the CDR3 is TGTGCCAGCGCTTGGCAGGGTTTCTTGGGAGAGCAGTACTTC. Translated, it gives CASAWQGFLGEQYF.

The chain employs TRBV2 and TRBJ1-1, with no clear D. The CDR3 has 14 residues. The V gene lost 3 bases and the J gene lost 1 base, with 9 bases spanning the gap. The germline V gene has CDR1 SNHLY and CDR2 FYNNEI. CDR3 protein: CASSERAGNTEAFF. In nucleotides, the CDR3 is TGTGCCAGCAGTGAGAGGGCGGGGAACACTGAAGCTTTCTTT.

This sequence joins TRBV6-1 and TRBJ1-2, with unresolved D. V dropped 2 bases and J dropped 0 bases, with 10 bases sitting between them. The CDR3 sequence is 15 residues long. Germline V gene data show CDR1 as MNHNS and CDR2 as SASEGT. CDR3 region: CASSEPGGANYGYTF. The CDR3 region has the DNA TGTGCCAGCAGTGAACCGGGCGGGGCTAACTATGGCTACACCTTC.

This chain joins TRBV15 and TRBJ2-3; TRBD1 matches at 7 bases. The germline V gene encodes CDR1 LNHNV and CDR2 YYDKDF (reference sequence). V was pared by 8 bases and J by 0 bases, with 8 bases of the junction left unmatched. CDR3 length: 15 residues. This CDR3 is CATGGQLTSTDTQYF. CDR3 bases: TGTGCCACCGGGGGACAGCTGACTAGCACAGATACGCAGTATTTT.

This chain uses TRBV18 with TRBJ2-1; the match to TRBD1 covers 11 bases. Germline values: CDR1 KGHSH, CDR2 LQKENI. The CDR3 is made up of 15 amino acids. J lost 6 bases, V lost 5 bases, and 6 bases had no gene match. The CDR3 region is CASSEQGQGANEQFF. The CDR3 nucleotides are TGTGCCAGCTCAGAGCAAGGACAGGGGGCCAATGAGCAGTTCTTC.

The V and J genes are TRBV5-6 and TRBJ1-3; D is perhaps TRBD1 (5 bases). Germline V gives CDR1 SGHDT, CDR2 YYEEEE. The germline V and J ends were trimmed by 1 base and 0 bases, with 14 bases remaining between them. The CDR3 spans 17 residues. The CDR3 coding sequence is TGTGCCAGCAGCTTGTTACGGTCAGGACACTCTGGAAACACCATATATTTT. This gives the protein CASSLLRSGHSGNTIYF.

This rearrangement joins TRBV4-1 to TRBJ2-5; 12 bases line up with TRBD2. The CDR3 has 17 residues. The V and J ends lost 4 bases and 5 bases, in that order; junction bases with no gene match: 11. Germline V gene sequence: CDR1 MGHRA, CDR2 YSYEKL. The CDR3 sequence: CASSPENRLAGGETQYF. The DNA for the CDR3 is TGCGCCAGCAGCCCAGAAAACCGGCTAGCGGGGGGGGAGACCCAGTACTTC.

CDR3 residues: CASSGGGTSGSYEQYF. The CDR3 bases are TGTGCCAGCAGTGGGGGGGGGACTAGCGGATCCTACGAGCAGTACTTC. V gene TRBV6-1 combines with J gene TRBJ2-7, with 11 bases identical to TRBD2. The junction had 6 bases not matched to a gene; V was cut back by 4 bases and J by 1 base. CDR1 is MNHNS, CDR2 SASEGT, per germline. The CDR3 totals 16 residues.

J is TRBJ2-3 and V is TRBV10-3; 15 positions agree with TRBD2. The CDR3 spans 18 residues. The V gene's germline CDR1 is ENHRY and CDR2 SYGVKD. The V and J ends lost 3 bases and 1 base, in that order; junction bases with no gene match: 5. The CDR3 sequence is CAISDGTSGRWGTDTQYF. CDR3 DNA: TGTGCCATCAGTGATGGGACTAGCGGGAGGTGGGGCACAGATACGCAGTATTTT.

About this clone: The junction shows a germline mismatch at one end, possibly a read error. The chain is built from TRBV11-2 and TRBJ2-7, with TRBD2 matching 12 bases. CDR3 length: 19 amino acids. The germline V gene has CDR1 SGHAT and CDR2 FQNNGV. CDR3 loop: CASSLNGWASGRASDEQYF. DNA for the CDR3: TGTGCCAGCAGCTTAAACGGGTGGGCTAGCGGGAGGGCCTCCGACGAGCAGTACTTC. Using reference TRBV11-2 and TRBJ2-7 for the parts outside the CDR3, the full variable domain is EAGVAQSPRYKIIEKRQSVAFWCNPISGHATLYWYQQILGQGPKLLIQFQNNGVVDDSQLPKDRFSAERLKGVDSTLKIQPAKLEDSAVYLCASSLNGWASGRASDEQYFGPGTRLTVT.

Comment on this clone: Other DNA sequences in the same sample also yield this CDR3. V is TRBV6-5 and J is TRBJ2-7; D is perhaps TRBD1 (5 bases). Germline V gene data show CDR1 as MNHEY and CDR2 as SVGAGI. The CDR3 has 14 residues. The V end lost 2 bases, the J end lost 3 bases, and 11 bases lay between the germline ends. The CDR3 DNA reads TGTGCCAGCAGTTACGGGGCAGGGATCTACGAGCAGTACTTC. Translated: CASSYGAGIYEQYF.

V is TRBV28 and J is TRBJ2-1; 8 nucleotides align to TRBD2. CDR1 MDHEN and CDR2 SYDVKM come from the germline V gene. Trimming took 8 bases from V and 2 from J; bases not matched to a gene: 11. The CDR3 has 16 amino acids. In nucleotides, the CDR3 is TGTGCCAGCGGACCCCTTAGCGGGAACACCTACAATGAGCAGTTCTTC. It translates to CASGPLSGNTYNEQFF.

This clone was counted once. The gene calls are TRBV4-1 and TRBJ2-1, with 13 bases lining up with TRBD2. Trimming removed 5 bases from V and 7 bases from J; junction bases left unmatched: 11. The CDR3 length is 17 residues. Germline CDR1 and CDR2: MGHRA and YSYEKL. Here the CDR3 reads CASSYLFGTSGENEQFF. The CDR3 DNA sequence: TGCGCCAGCAGCTACCTATTCGGGACTAGCGGGGAAAATGAGCAGTTCTTC.

DNA of the CDR3: TGTGCCAGCAGCCAAGGGGAGGGGAATAACTATGGCTACACCTTC. It yields the protein CASSQGEGNNYGYTF. The chain joins TRBV21-1 to TRBJ1-2. TRBV21-1 is classified as a pseudogene. CDR3 size: 15 residues.

This clone was picked up a small number of times. This chain connects TRBV2 to TRBJ2-7; TRBD2 matches at 8 bases. With 5 bases clipped from V and 0 bases from J, the junction kept 9 bases outside the gene matches. The CDR3 is 16 residues long. CDR1 is SNHLY and CDR2 is FYNNEI in the germline V gene. This CDR3 reads CASSRGGTPDSYEQYF. For the CDR3, the DNA is TGTGCCAGCAGTCGGGGGGGCACACCGGACTCCTACGAGCAGTACTTC.

CDR3 in DNA: TGTGCCAGCAGCGTCTCAGGGGGCGGCAATCAGCCCCAGCATTTT. It yields the protein CASSVSGGGNQPQHF. The rearrangement links TRBV9 to TRBJ1-5, with 8 bases lining up with TRBD1. Unmatched junction bases numbered 3, after V lost 2 bases and J lost 2 bases. The CDR3 length is 15 residues. Germline values: CDR1 SGDLS, CDR2 YYNGEE.

V and J are TRBV11-2 and TRBJ2-7; 10 nucleotides line up with TRBD2. Trimming took 6 bases from V and 3 from J; bases not matched to a gene: 5. Germline V gives CDR1 SGHAT, CDR2 FQNNGV. The length of the CDR3 is 14 residues. The CDR3 here is CASSLAGAFYEQYF. In DNA form, the CDR3 reads TGTGCCAGCAGTCTAGCGGGAGCCTTCTACGAGCAGTACTTC.

The V and J genes are TRBV15 and TRBJ2-1; D remains unclear. V lost 7 bases, J lost 1 base, and 11 bases lay in between. Germline CDR1 LNHNV, CDR2 YYDKDF (reference sequence). This CDR3 has 14 residues. The CDR3 DNA sequence: TGTGCCACCACCCCGGCGGATTCCTACAATGAGCAGTTCTTC. It encodes CATTPADSYNEQFF.

The chain joins TRBV11-2 to TRBJ1-2; TRBD1 is a possible D gene (6 bases). Trimming removed 2 bases from V and 4 bases from J, with 14 bases in between. CDR3 size: 15 residues. Germline loops: CDR1 SGHAT, CDR2 FQNNGV. DNA for the CDR3: TGTGCCAGCAGCTTAACTCTGACAGGTCTCTATGGCTACACCTTC. Protein sequence: CASSLTLTGLYGYTF.

J is TRBJ1-1 and V is TRBV6-5, with unresolved D. CDR3 length equals 13 residues. Between the trimmed V and J ends, which lost 6 bases and 1 base, there was a span of 9 bases. CDR1 is MNHEY and CDR2 is SVGAGI in the germline V gene. The CDR3 loop is CASRQSQNTEAFF. CDR3 DNA sequence: TGTGCCAGCAGACAGTCCCAGAACACTGAAGCTTTCTTT.

The gene calls are TRBV18 and TRBJ1-1; 7 bases line up with TRBD1. This CDR3 has 18 residues. Germline V gives CDR1 KGHSH, CDR2 LQKENI. The junction had 13 bases not matched to a gene; V was cut back by 3 bases and J by 0 bases. The CDR3 DNA follows: TGTGCCAGCTCACCCATAGGGGGCGCATCGGACATGAACACTGAAGCTTTCTTT. Protein product: CASSPIGGASDMNTEAFF.

For the CDR3, the DNA is TGCAGCGCTGGACAGGGTCTGGGGGAAAAACTGTTTTTT. Protein: CSAGQGLGEKLFF. This sequence joins TRBV29-1 and TRBJ1-4; 8 bases are shared with TRBD1. CDR3 length: 13 amino acids. The trim removed 7 bases at V and 8 bases at J, leaving 9 bases unmatched. The germline gives CDR1 SQVTM, CDR2 ANQGSEA.